A selection of T cell receptor beta chains follows, all from one sample in a study of glioma-infiltrating T cells. MiXCR, applied by TCRdb to the multiplex PCR reads, yields one record per CDR3 protein. The table records 90,000 to 100,000 distinct CDR3 sequences, roughly 39% of them present only once. Sequenced: glioma tissue, nonneoplastic brain tissue, or PBMCs (not recorded which). The receptors were sampled from a human donor with low-grade glioma or glioblastoma, undergoing nonglioma brain surgery, or in good health (not recorded which). The CDR3 runs from the conserved cysteine through the conserved F or W. Each record gives: V gene, J gene, D gene, clone size, CDR3 protein, CDR3 DNA. A D gene is named only where the DNA matches it firmly. Clone size is shown for a subset of rows, as once, few, many or a class of expanded clone.

>TRBV29-1|TRBJ2-7|NA|many
CSVEGQRDEQYF
TGCAGCGTTGAAGGGCAGCGGGACGAGCAGTACTTC
>TRBV2|TRBJ2-1|TRBD2|many
CASSPGGTSGSYNEQFF
TGTGCCAGCAGTCCCGGAGGGACTAGCGGCTCCTACAATGAGCAGTTCTTC
>TRBV20-1|TRBJ2-5|NA|many
CSADQREETQYF
TGCAGTGCAGACCAGCGGGAAGAGACCCAGTACTTC
>TRBV5-4|TRBJ1-2|NA|many
CASSLPALNYGYTF
TGTGCCAGCAGCTTGCCAGCTTTAAACTATGGCTACACCTTC
>TRBV28|TRBJ2-4|NA|many
CASSLRAGAGSQAAKNIQYF
TGTGCCAGCAGTTTAAGGGCGGGGGCAGGGTCCCAGGCAGCCAAAAACATTCAGTACTTC
>TRBV20-1|TRBJ2-7|TRBD2|many
CSARAGGRHEQYF
TGCAGTGCTAGAGCGGGAGGGAGGCACGAGCAGTACTTC
>TRBV2|TRBJ1-1|NA|many
CASSSHMNTEAFF
TGTGCCAGCAGTTCTCACATGAACACTGAAGCTTTCTTT
>TRBV25-1|TRBJ1-2|TRBD1|NA
CAGSPWGQVYGYAF
TGTGCCGGCAGTCCTTGGGGACAGGTCTATGGCTACGCCTTC
>TRBV2|TRBJ2-7|TRBD2|NA
CASRTGTSGGAYNEQYF
TGTGCCAGCAGAACCGGGACTAGCGGGGGGGCCTACAACGAGCAGTACTTC
>TRBV6-6|TRBJ1-6|NA|NA
CASSYSVSNSPLHF
TGTGCCAGCAGTTACTCGGTGTCCAATTCACCCCTCCACTTT
>TRBV6-2/TRBV6-3|TRBJ2-7|TRBD2|NA
CASSDRLAGGEQYF
TGTGCCAGCAGCGACAGGCTAGCGGGAGGCGAGCAGTACTTC
>TRBV10-3|TRBJ1-1|TRBD1|many
CAISEQPGQLNTEAFF
TGTGCCATCAGTGAGCAACCGGGACAGCTGAACACTGAAGCTTTCTTT
>TRBV12-5|TRBJ2-1|NA|many
CASGLVLANNEQFF
TGTGCTAGTGGTTTGGTACTAGCCAACAATGAGCAGTTCTTC
>TRBV27|TRBJ1-4|TRBD1|many
CASTPSGGGEKLFF
TGTGCCAGCACCCCCTCAGGGGGAGGTGAAAAACTGTTTTTT
>TRBV28|TRBJ2-7|NA|many
CASSPVRLSTGDPYEQYF
TGTGCCAGCAGTCCTGTGCGACTGTCGACAGGAGACCCCTACGAGCAGTACTTC
>TRBV7-6|TRBJ2-3|NA|NA
CASSPRRGNADTQYF
TGTGCCAGCAGCCCAAGGAGGGGAAACGCAGATACGCAGTATTTT
>TRBV30|TRBJ1-1|NA|few
CAWSAHRMNTEAFF
TGTGCCTGGAGTGCTCACAGGATGAACACTGAAGCTTTCTTT